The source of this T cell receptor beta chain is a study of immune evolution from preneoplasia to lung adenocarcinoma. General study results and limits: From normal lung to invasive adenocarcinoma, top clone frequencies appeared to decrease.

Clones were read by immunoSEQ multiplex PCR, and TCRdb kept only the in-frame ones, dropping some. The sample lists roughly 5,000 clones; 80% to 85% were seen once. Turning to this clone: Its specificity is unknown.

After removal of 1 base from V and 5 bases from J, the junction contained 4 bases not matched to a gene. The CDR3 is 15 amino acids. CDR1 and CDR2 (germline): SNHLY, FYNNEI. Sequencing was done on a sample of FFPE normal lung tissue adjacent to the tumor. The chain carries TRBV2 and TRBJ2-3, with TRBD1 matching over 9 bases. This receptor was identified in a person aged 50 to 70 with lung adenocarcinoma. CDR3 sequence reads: CASSEDRGHGDTQYF. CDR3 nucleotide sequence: TGTGCCAGCAGTGAAGACAGGGGGCATGGAGATACGCAGTATTTT.